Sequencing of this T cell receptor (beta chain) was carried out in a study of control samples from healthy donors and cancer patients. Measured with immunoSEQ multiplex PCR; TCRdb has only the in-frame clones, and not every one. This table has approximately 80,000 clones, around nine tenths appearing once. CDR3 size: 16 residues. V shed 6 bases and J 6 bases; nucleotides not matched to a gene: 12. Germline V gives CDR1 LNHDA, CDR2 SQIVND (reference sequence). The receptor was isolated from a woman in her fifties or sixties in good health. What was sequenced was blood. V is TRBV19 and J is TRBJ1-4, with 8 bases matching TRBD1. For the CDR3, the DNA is TGTGCCAGTAGCAAGACAGGGGTACGTCAAGATGAAAAACTGTTTTTT. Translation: CASSKTGVRQDEKLFF. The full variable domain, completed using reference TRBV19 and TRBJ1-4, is DGGITQSPKYLFRKEGQNVTLSCEQNLNHDAMYWYRQDPGQGLRLIYYSQIVNDFQKGDIAEGYSVSREKKESFPLTVTSAQKNPTAFYLCASSKTGVRQDEKLFFGSGTQLSVL.